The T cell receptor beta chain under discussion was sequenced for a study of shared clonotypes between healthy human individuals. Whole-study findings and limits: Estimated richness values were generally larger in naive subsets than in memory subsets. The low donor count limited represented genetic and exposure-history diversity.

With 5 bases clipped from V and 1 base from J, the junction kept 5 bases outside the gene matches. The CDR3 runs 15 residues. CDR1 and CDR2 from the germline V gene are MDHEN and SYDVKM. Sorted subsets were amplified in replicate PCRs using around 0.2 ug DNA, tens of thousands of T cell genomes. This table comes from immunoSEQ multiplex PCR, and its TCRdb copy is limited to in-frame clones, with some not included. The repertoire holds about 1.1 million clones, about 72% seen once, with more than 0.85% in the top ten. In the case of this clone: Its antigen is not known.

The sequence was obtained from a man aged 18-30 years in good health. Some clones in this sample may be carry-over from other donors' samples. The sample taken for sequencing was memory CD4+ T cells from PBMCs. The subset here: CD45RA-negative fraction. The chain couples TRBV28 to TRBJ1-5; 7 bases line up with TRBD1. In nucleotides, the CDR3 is TGTGCCAGCAGTCCGACAGGGAGGAGCAATCAGCCCCAGCATTTT. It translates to CASSPTGRSNQPQHF.